The rows below give T cell receptor beta chains drawn from one sample of a study of regulatory T cells in long-lasting Graves disease. Each CDR3 protein gets one entry after TCRdb re-called the multiplex PCR reads with MiXCR. The sample yields 600,000 to 850,000 distinct CDR3 sequences, around 30% seen once. The starting material was peripheral blood mononuclear cells (PBMCs), obtained when the disease was refractory, from a patient treated with antithyroid drugs. The receptors derive from a female donor with Graves disease. The CDR3 runs from the conserved cysteine through the conserved F or W. Each record gives: clone size, V gene, D gene, J gene, CDR3 protein, CDR3 DNA. The D gene is left open where the match is weak. Clone size is stated in some rows and not others, as once, few, many or a class when expanded.

>.|TRBV6-5|.|TRBJ2-1
CASSYAYEQFF
TGTGCCAGCAGTTACGCGTATGAGCAGTTCTTC
>.|TRBV30|.|TRBJ1-5
CAWSVQGTLQPQHF
TGTGCCTGGAGTGTACAGGGAACCCTCCAGCCCCAGCATTTT
>many|TRBV28|.|TRBJ2-7
CASSLPGKTYEQYF
TGTGCCAGCAGTTTGCCGGGGAAAACCTACGAGCAGTACTTC
>.|TRBV6-5|TRBD1|TRBJ1-2
CASSYTGAGYGCTF
TGTGCCAGCAGTTACACAGGGGCTGGCTATGGCTGCACCTTC
>many|TRBV12-3/TRBV12-4|.|TRBJ2-5
CASSVTQETQYF
TGTGCCAGCAGTGTGACCCAAGAGACCCAGTACTTC
>many|TRBV11-2|TRBD1|TRBJ1-4
CASSLGDRATNEKLFF
TGTGCCAGCAGCTTAGGTGACAGGGCCACTAATGAAAAACTGTTTTTT
>.|TRBV20-1|TRBD2|TRBJ2-5
CSAFPGTSGRGTQYF
TGCAGTGCTTTTCCTGGGACTAGCGGGAGGGGGACCCAGTACTTC
>.|TRBV7-6|.|TRBJ1-4
CASSPGTPGEKLFF
TGTGCCAGCAGTCCCGGGACCCCAGGGGAAAAACTGTTTTTT
>.|TRBV2|TRBD2|TRBJ2-7
CASSEGASGNHEQYF
TGTGCCAGCAGTGAAGGGGCTAGCGGGAACCACGAGCAGTACTTC
>many|TRBV6-1|.|TRBJ1-2
CASLSSSGAGGYTF
TGTGCCAGCCTTAGTTCTTCAGGGGCGGGGGGCTACACCTTC
>.|TRBV28|.|TRBJ1-1
CASSRAWGNTEAFF
TGTGCCAGCAGTCGAGCATGGGGGAATACTGAAGCTTTCTTT
>many|TRBV2|TRBD1|TRBJ1-4
CASGRDRDEKLFF
TGTGCCAGCGGCCGGGACAGGGACGAAAAACTGTTTTTT
>many|TRBV6-1|.|TRBJ1-5
CASRSLPVSNQPQHF
TGTGCCAGCAGGAGCCTCCCGGTGAGCAATCAGCCCCAGCATTTT
>.|TRBV6-1|.|TRBJ1-1
CASSHAMGRTEAFF
TGTGCCAGCAGTCACGCCATGGGCAGGACTGAAGCTTTCTTT
>.|TRBV14|.|TRBJ2-7
CASSQEGSLGDYEQYF
TGTGCCAGCAGCCAAGAAGGCAGCCTGGGTGACTACGAGCAGTACTTC
>many|TRBV12-5|.|TRBJ2-7
CASGLVRAGGYEQYF
TGTGCTAGTGGTTTGGTACGAGCAGGGGGGTACGAGCAGTACTTC
>many|TRBV2|TRBD1|TRBJ2-2
CASRDPTGAGELFF
TGTGCCAGCAGGGACCCTACAGGGGCCGGGGAGCTGTTTTTT
>.|TRBV5-1|TRBD1|TRBJ1-1
CASSLVAGGQGATEAFF
TGCGCCAGCAGCTTGGTGGCCGGGGGACAGGGGGCCACTGAAGCTTTCTTT
>.|TRBV4-1|.|TRBJ2-5
CASQGLGETQYF
TGCGCCAGCCAAGGACTCGGGGAGACCCAGTACTTC
>.|TRBV30|TRBD1|TRBJ1-1
CAWGTGGTEAFF
TGTGCCTGGGGGACAGGGGGGACTGAAGCTTTCTTT
>.|TRBV27|.|TRBJ1-2
CASSLSLSNYGYTF
TGTGCCAGCAGTTTATCGCTATCTAACTATGGCTACACCTTC
>.|TRBV7-6|.|TRBJ2-2
CASSLVHTGELFF
TGTGCCAGCAGCTTAGTGCACACCGGGGAGCTGTTTTTT
>.|TRBV29-1|.|TRBJ1-1
CSVELGGGNTEAFF
TGCAGCGTTGAACTAGGGGGAGGGAACACTGAAGCTTTCTTT
>.|TRBV6-4|TRBD2|TRBJ2-1
CASRRASGVYNEQFF
TGTGCCAGCAGACGGGCTAGCGGGGTCTACAATGAGCAGTTCTTC
>many|TRBV28|.|TRBJ1-2
CASSQGRVGYGYTF
TGTGCCAGCAGCCAGGGCAGGGTGGGCTATGGCTACACCTTC
>many|TRBV28|.|TRBJ1-5
CASSLKLLGGQPQHF
TGTGCCAGCAGTTTAAAGTTATTGGGAGGTCAGCCCCAGCATTTT
>.|TRBV7-6|.|TRBJ1-1
CASSLGGRHTEAFF
TGTGCCAGCAGCTTAGGGGGTCGACACACTGAAGCTTTCTTT
>.|TRBV2|.|TRBJ2-1
CASGFRQLNEQFF
TGTGCCAGCGGATTCAGGCAGCTTAATGAGCAGTTCTTC
>many|TRBV11-3|TRBD1|TRBJ1-1
CASSLGTGLDTEAFF
TGTGCCAGCAGTTTAGGGACAGGGCTGGACACTGAAGCTTTCTTT
>.|TRBV20-1|TRBD1|TRBJ2-7
CSARTTGTATTYEQYF
TGCAGTGCTAGAACCACCGGGACAGCTACAACCTACGAGCAGTACTTC